These 30 T cell receptor beta chains share one sample of origin, sequenced in a study of memory CD4+ T cells and cytomegalovirus serostatus. The sort gate was single viable CD3+CD4+CD8-CD45RO+ cells for memory CD4+ T cells. Clones were sequenced by immunoSEQ multiplex PCR, and TCRdb holds only the in-frame ones, with some missing. The repertoire holds roughly 48,000 clones, 80% seen once, with about 1.5% in the top ten. Sequenced: memory CD4+ T cells from blood. These receptors were taken from an adult in good health and CMV-seropositive.

The chain carries TRBV30 and TRBJ2-3; D is uncertain. The germline V and J ends were trimmed by 3 bases and 8 bases, with 9 bases remaining between them. Germline V lookup: CDR1 GTSNPN, CDR2 SVGIG (reference sequence). The CDR3 spans 11 residues. The DNA for the CDR3 is TGTGCCTGGAGAGGAAGCCGTACGCAGTATTTT. It is translated as CAWRGSRTQYF.

The V gene is TRBV19, the J gene TRBJ1-5; no clear D gene. This CDR3 spans 15 amino acids. Looked up from germline, CDR1 is LNHDA and CDR2 is SQIVND (reference sequence). With 1 base removed from V and 2 bases from J, the gap between germline ends came to 9 bases. CDR3 DNA: TGTGCCAGTAGTATAGTAGGGAAAGGCAATCAGCCCCAGCATTTT. As protein: CASSIVGKGNQPQHF.

V and J are TRBV10-2 and TRBJ2-7, with D perhaps TRBD1 (6 bases). Trimming removed 8 bases from V and 2 bases from J, with 13 bases in between. This CDR3 has 13 amino acids. Germline-derived CDR1 and CDR2 are WSHSY and SAAADI. Written as DNA, the CDR3 is TGCGCCAGCGGACAGTCTGGGCCCTACGAGCAGTACTTC. Residues: CASGQSGPYEQYF.

This chain uses TRBV6-6 with TRBJ1-1, with a weak D call TRBD1 (6 bases). Trimming took 8 bases from V and 3 from J, leaving 13 bases between them. The CDR3 extends over 13 amino acids. Germline CDR1 MNHNY, CDR2 SVGAGI (reference sequence). CDR3 amino acids: CASPGGPDTEAFF. For the CDR3, the DNA is TGTGCCAGCCCCGGGGGGCCTGACACTGAAGCTTTCTTT.

This chain connects TRBV5-1 to TRBJ2-5; TRBD1 matches at 7 bases. The CDR3 runs 14 residues. The V and J ends lost 4 bases and 5 bases, in that order; junction bases with no gene match: 8. CDR1 is SGHRS and CDR2 is YFSETQ in the germline V gene. CDR3 residues: CASSTQGPWETQYF. The CDR3 nucleotides are TGCGCCAGCAGCACACAGGGGCCTTGGGAGACCCAGTACTTC.

The chain couples TRBV4-2 to TRBJ2-7; TRBD2 aligns across 10 bases. CDR1 is LGHNA and CDR2 is YNFKEQ in the germline V gene. V lost 5 bases and J lost 1; bases outside the gene matches: 5. The CDR3 runs to 15 residues. As DNA, the CDR3 is TGTGCCAGCAGCTCCAAGACTAGCGGGTCCTACGAGCAGTACTTC. Amino acid sequence: CASSSKTSGSYEQYF.

The chain uses TRBV2 and TRBJ1-5; D not certain. V lost 7 bases to trimming and J lost 1 base, with 8 bases between them. CDR1 and CDR2 from the germline V gene are SNHLY and FYNNEI. The CDR3 spans 13 residues. This CDR3 is CASTIWSNQPQHF. The CDR3 DNA follows: TGTGCCAGCACGATCTGGAGCAATCAGCCCCAGCATTTT.

This chain uses TRBV9 with TRBJ1-1; TRBD1 might be the D (5 bases). The CDR3 length is 16 residues. Germline CDR1 and CDR2: SGDLS and YYNGEE. Trimming shortened V by 3 bases and J by 0 bases, and 15 bases separated the two germline ends. The CDR3 DNA sequence: TGTGCCAGCAGCGCGGGGGGGGGATTCATGAACACTGAAGCTTTCTTT. It encodes CASSAGGGFMNTEAFF.

This chain joins TRBV9 and TRBJ1-1; 8 bases align to TRBD1. This CDR3 region has 14 residues. Germline V lookup: CDR1 SGDLS, CDR2 YYNGEE. Trimming cost V 2 bases and J 1 base; bases outside gene matches: 1. The CDR3, as DNA: TGTGCCAGCAGCGTGCAGGGGGCGAACACTGAAGCTTTCTTT. It codes for CASSVQGANTEAFF.

The chain joins TRBV10-3 to TRBJ1-2; D unclear. CDR3 length: 14 amino acids. From germline, CDR1 is ENHRY and CDR2 SYGVKD. Deletions cut 5 bases from V and 4 bases from J, with 14 bases between. This CDR3 is CAISPLLQSYGYTF. CDR3 in DNA: TGTGCCATCAGTCCACTTCTCCAGAGCTATGGCTACACCTTC.

This clone was found once. The chain links TRBV7-9 to TRBJ2-7; D gene uncertain. The CDR3 is made up of 15 amino acids. Germline V CDR1 and CDR2: SEHNR, FQNEAQ (reference sequence). The V end was cut by 3 bases, the J end by 6 bases, with 18 bases between. The CDR3 coding sequence is TGTGCCAGCAGCTTTGGGCAGGTAGGGTTGAGCGAGCAGTACTTC. Amino acid sequence: CASSFGQVGLSEQYF.

The CDR3 loop is CASSPVVGARQYF. In nucleotides, the CDR3 is TGCGCCAGCAGCCCGGTCGTGGGGGCCCGGCAGTACTTC. The gene calls are TRBV5-1 and TRBJ2-7, with a tentative D call TRBD1 (6 bases). Deletions cut 4 bases from V and 9 bases from J, with 17 bases between. In germline, CDR1 is SGHRS, CDR2 YFSETQ. The CDR3 spans 13 residues.

V is TRBV6-1 and J is TRBJ1-2, with TRBD1 matching 7 bases. The CDR3 is 14 residues long. Trimming cost V 5 bases and J 4 bases; bases outside gene matches: 7. Looked up from germline, CDR1 is MNHNS and CDR2 is SASEGT. This CDR3 reads CASSKDRAGYGYTF. The CDR3 bases are TGTGCCAGCAGTAAAGACAGGGCGGGCTATGGCTACACCTTC.

The rearrangement uses TRBV6-1 and TRBJ2-2; 7 bases fit TRBD2. Per germline, CDR1 MNHNS and CDR2 SASEGT. This CDR3 region has 15 residues. V shed 2 bases, J shed 5 bases, and the junction held 5 bases outside the gene matches. CDR3 sequence (DNA): TGTGCCAGCAGTGAACGGAGGGAGGGAACCGGGGAGCTGTTTTTT. This sequence encodes CASSERREGTGELFF.

V gene TRBV30 combines with J gene TRBJ1-1; perhaps TRBD1 as D (5 bases). Per the germline V gene, CDR1 is GTSNPN and CDR2 is SVGIG (reference sequence). The V end was cut by 3 bases, the J end by 4 bases, with 12 bases between. There are 13 residues in the CDR3. The DNA for the CDR3 is TGTGCCTGGAGGACTCACGGGGGCACTGAAGCTTTCTTT. It translates to CAWRTHGGTEAFF. The full variable domain, rest sourced from reference TRBV30 and TRBJ1-1, is SQTIHQWPATLVQPVGSPLSLECTVEGTSNPNLYWYRQAAGRGLQLLFYSVGIGQISSEVPQNLSASRPQDRQFILSSKKLLLSDSGFYLCAWRTHGGTEAFFGQGTRLTVV.

The chain couples TRBV9 to TRBJ1-3, with no clear D. This CDR3 spans 15 amino acids. Germline CDR1 and CDR2: SGDLS and YYNGEE. V lost 0 bases and J 0 bases, leaving 7 bases between the germline ends. This CDR3 is CASSVGPFSGNTIYF. The CDR3 nucleotides read TGTGCCAGCAGCGTAGGGCCTTTCTCTGGAAACACCATATATTTT.

This clone was counted between two and nine times. The rearrangement links TRBV5-6 to TRBJ2-7; a possible D gene is TRBD2 (6 bases). Germline lookup yields CDR1 SGHDT and CDR2 YYEEEE. This CDR3 contains 14 residues. Trimming removed 1 base at V and 9 bases at J, with 17 bases between. The chain's CDR3 is CASSLSVAREVQYF. DNA for the CDR3: TGTGCCAGCAGCTTGTCTGTAGCCAGGGAGGTGCAGTACTTC.

The sample holds one count of this clone. This chain links TRBV12-5 with TRBJ2-3; possible D gene TRBD2, 6 bases. The CDR3 is 14 amino acids. Trimming removed 6 bases at V and 2 bases at J, with 12 bases between. Germline V gene data show CDR1 as LGHNT and CDR2 as FRNRAP. The CDR3 sequence is CASGPGLTTDTQYF. CDR3 coding DNA: TGTGCTAGTGGCCCGGGACTCACCACAGATACGCAGTATTTT.

About this clone: Relative to the germline gene, one junction end is altered; a read error may explain this. V and J are TRBV4-3 and TRBJ2-3; D is undetermined. Looked up from germline, CDR1 is LGHNA and CDR2 is YSLEER. There are 9 residues in the CDR3. The CDR3 loop reads CASKDTQYF. Here the CDR3 DNA reads TGCGCCAGCAAAGATACGCAGTATTTT.

This clone showed up just a few times. V gene TRBV7-2 combines with J gene TRBJ1-2; no definite D call. Germline V CDR1 and CDR2: SGHTA, FQGNSA. This CDR3 region has 13 residues. V was shortened by 5 bases and J by 2 bases, with 9 bases between the two germline ends. The CDR3 here is CASSPTRNYGYTF. The DNA for the CDR3 is TGTGCCAGCAGCCCGACCCGAAACTATGGCTACACCTTC.

The rearrangement joins TRBV9 to TRBJ1-2; TRBD1 might be the D (5 bases). The CDR3 contains 14 residues. Germline assignment: CDR1 SGDLS and CDR2 YYNGEE. The V gene lost 3 bases and the J gene lost 8 bases, with 17 bases spanning the gap. This CDR3 reads CASSAWGSVGGYTF. Here the CDR3 DNA reads TGTGCCAGCAGCGCCTGGGGCAGCGTAGGGGGCTACACCTTC.

This sequence joins TRBV7-2 and TRBJ2-2, with 9 bases lining up with TRBD1. The germline V gene has CDR1 SGHTA and CDR2 FQGNSA. V gave up 5 bases and J gave up 5 bases; unmatched junction bases: 9. The CDR3 runs 16 residues. CDR3 sequence (DNA): TGTGCCAGCAGCACCGACAGGGGGATGGGGACCGGGGAGCTGTTTTTT. Its translation is CASSTDRGMGTGELFF. The whole variable domain, remainder taken from reference TRBV7-2 and TRBJ2-2, is GAGVSQSPSNKVTEKGKDVELRCDPISGHTALYWYRQSLGQGLEFLIYFQGNSAPDKSGLPSDRFSAERTGGSVSTLTIQRTQQEDSAVYLCASSTDRGMGTGELFFGEGSRLTVL.

The chain links TRBV4-2 to TRBJ1-2, with a tentative D call TRBD1 (5 bases). Germline CDR1 is LGHNA and CDR2 is YNFKEQ. The CDR3 has 13 amino acids. V shed 1 base and J shed 14 bases, with 17 bases lying between them. The CDR3 DNA sequence: TGTGCCAGCAGCCAAGGAAACAGGTTGAGAAGGACCTTC. It translates to CASSQGNRLRRTF.

This sequence joins TRBV6-1 and TRBJ2-6; D may correspond to TRBD1 or TRBD2 (5 bases each). The CDR3 contains 17 residues. V lost 0 bases and J lost 1, with 10 bases in between. From germline, CDR1 is MNHNS and CDR2 SASEGT. CDR3 amino acids: CASSEARGRSGANVLTF. Here the CDR3 DNA reads TGTGCCAGCAGTGAAGCTAGGGGACGGTCTGGGGCCAACGTCCTGACTTTC.

J is TRBJ1-2 and V is TRBV4-3, with D unclear. Trimming stripped 0 bases from V and 4 bases from J, with 18 bases between. The CDR3 sequence is 17 residues long. Per germline, CDR1 LGHNA and CDR2 YSLEER. CDR3 sequence (DNA): TGCGCCAGCAGCCAAGAACCCCGCCAGCCTAGTCTCTATGGCTACACCTTC. Its translation: CASSQEPRQPSLYGYTF.

This chain links TRBV29-1 with TRBJ2-2; no clear D. V lost 5 bases, J lost 0 bases, and 4 bases lay in between. The CDR3 extends over 12 amino acids. The germline gives CDR1 SQVTM, CDR2 ANQGSEA. The CDR3 nucleotides are TGCAGCGTTTCAGCGAACACCGGGGAGCTGTTTTTT. It encodes CSVSANTGELFF.

This CDR3 is CASRWTGEFSNTEAFF. CDR3 sequence (DNA): TGTGCCAGTAGGTGGACAGGGGAATTTTCTAACACTGAAGCTTTCTTT. The V call is TRBV19, the J call TRBJ1-1; 9 bases are shared with TRBD1. V was clipped by 6 bases and J by 2 bases; unmatched bases: 10. CDR1 is LNHDA, CDR2 SQIVND, per germline (reference sequence). CDR3 length: 16 amino acids. Filled out from reference TRBV19 and TRBJ1-1, the complete variable domain reads DGGITQSPKYLFRKEGQNVTLSCEQNLNHDAMYWYRQDPGQGLRLIYYSQIVNDFQKGDIAEGYSVSREKKESFPLTVTSAQKNPTAFYLCASRWTGEFSNTEAFFGQGTRLTVV.

Only a few counts were recorded for this clone. The chain joins TRBV9 to TRBJ2-2; 7 bases fit TRBD1. Germline V gene lookup returns CDR1 SGDLS and CDR2 YYNGEE. Trimming took 0 bases from V and 5 from J; bases not matched to a gene: 10. The CDR3 runs to 17 residues. CDR3 amino acids: CASSVVPDRPSTGELFF. CDR3 coding DNA: TGTGCCAGCAGCGTAGTCCCGGACAGGCCCTCAACCGGGGAGCTGTTTTTT.

The rearrangement uses TRBV7-2 and TRBJ1-5; no reliable D call. There are 14 residues in the CDR3. V lost 5 bases and J lost 6, with 14 bases in between. Germline values: CDR1 SGHTA, CDR2 FQGNSA. CDR3 DNA: TGTGCCAGCAGCCCCCGACCGCCGGGTCAGCCCCAGCATTTT. Its translation is CASSPRPPGQPQHF.

This chain uses TRBV13 with TRBJ2-1; weak D call: TRBD1 (7 bases). CDR1 PRHDT and CDR2 FYEKMQ come from the germline V gene (reference sequence). V lost 5 bases and J lost 7, with 18 bases in between. The CDR3 runs 15 residues. CDR3 nucleotide sequence: TGTGCCAGCAGCCAGCGGAGGGGGCCTGGGAATGAGCAGTTCTTC. Amino acids: CASSQRRGPGNEQFF.